This T cell receptor (beta chain) was sequenced during a study of T cell clones after liver transplantation (dated by TCRdb to about 2019). For context, the study as a whole: Samples were obtained from ITN030ST, a randomized trial in which withdrawal of immunosuppression was attempted within 2 years of liver transplantation. Tolerance was defined as complete withdrawal of immunosuppression for at least one year without a rise in liver enzymes beyond twice the upper limit of normal. The subjects received no induction therapy and were kept on standard immunosuppression until randomization at 12-24 months post-transplant. Donor-reactive T cell clones were identified using TCRbeta sequencing after a pre-transplant mixed lymphocyte reaction and were then followed in post-transplant blood. Three of the eight recipients were HCV-positive; the others were transplanted for non-autoimmune, non-viral indications. Blood samples were collected pre-transplant, pre-randomization before withdrawal, and post-randomization after either complete withdrawal or failed withdrawal. As an antigen-independent comparator for donor-reactive sequences, third party-reactive TCRbeta sequences were also identified from pre-transplant MLRs. The study cohort included 8 liver transplant recipients, of whom 3 were classified as tolerant and 5 as non-tolerant.

Using immunoSEQ, frozen genomic DNA was subjected to high-throughput TCRbeta CDR3 sequencing, a process that included PCR amplification, mapping, bias correction and internal controls. Under the source paper's analysis protocol: Productive rearrangements were retained, and unique TCRbeta sequences were defined by the CDR3 nucleotide sequence together with the V and J gene. For a sequence to be called donor-reactive, it needed a frequency of at least 0.01% and at least 5-fold expansion in CFSE-low cells compared with unstimulated pre-transplant cells. Minimum frequency thresholds were set for each subject based on the unstimulated sample with the lowest template count, ensuring at least 90% detection power. Jensen-Shannon divergence between the top 1000 TCRbeta sequences post-transplant and pre-transplant was used to measure repertoire turnover. Two-sided Fisher's exact tests were used to test for changes in how often donor-reactive sequences were detected. In its TCRdb copy, this immuneACCESS table keeps in-frame sequences only and misses some clones. Where compared with another copy, unresolved V genes explain less than half of these, and the others have no known cause. V and J calls and clone size are as listed in that table; D and trimming were resolved from the DNA. The sample table holds around 110,000 clones, of which about nine tenths were seen once. The top ten constitute 0.65% to 0.95% of the sample.

Thawed unstimulated PBMCs were stained for CD3, CD4 and CD8 and FACS-sorted into CD3+CD4+ and CD3+CD8+ populations. All 8 studied subjects were randomized to withdrawal of immunosuppression. Genomic DNA was isolated with the Qiagen DNeasy Blood and Tissue Kit. Study-wide findings and limitations: In a couple of subjects, low numbers of available donor cells limited the measurable donor-reactive repertoire. Donor-reactive sequences decreased more than third party-reactive sequences, which suggests partial antigen-specific deletion that was not related to withdrawal success. Without allograft tissue specimens, donor-reactive T cells may have migrated into the graft rather than being deleted. After accounting for repertoire turnover, donor-reactive detection was significantly reduced in 7 of 8 subjects for CD4 and 8 of 8 for CD8. In 5 of 8 subjects, circulating donor-reactive CD4 TCRbeta sequences decreased significantly after transplant, regardless of tolerance or HCV status. The conclusions were considered preliminary, being limited by small, heterogeneous patient numbers and non-standardized post-transplant time points.

Including the terminal cysteine and phenylalanine, the CDR3 comprises 14 residues. Just the 42-base CDR3 DNA is kept, in frame starting at base 1. The germline V gene sets CDR1 to LGHNT and CDR2 to FRNRAP. The junction carries 10 bases between V and J, which are trimmed by 8 bases and 0 bases respectively. Worth noting for this clone: Its antigen is unknown. Base qualities are not provided; no much larger clone lies one nucleotide away.

The rearranged segments are TRBV12-5 and TRBJ2-2; the D gene is unclear. The sequence came from a human patient who received a liver transplant. After a transplant, some of the T cells may come from the graft donor. Sequencing was performed on CD4+ T cells from blood, taken 12 months after liver transplant. The bases read TGTGCTAGTTCATCGGGCGCGAACACCGGGGAGCTGTTTTTT. Protein translation: CASSSGANTGELFF.